The TCR beta chain described here comes from a study of cytomegalovirus exposure and HLA in healthy donors (dated by TCRdb to the late 2010s). Regarding the study in general: According to an earlier analysis of several hundred of the donors, 150 million to 200 million T cells yielded roughly 110 million unique TCR beta sequences and about 300 Gb of sequence data. Roughly 300 gigabases of sequencing data and roughly 81 million unique TCR sequences made up an early release that covered nearly 650 HLA-typed donors. Among the roughly 370 genotyped donors, roughly 80% belonged to the genetic ancestry cluster associated with self-reported Caucasian donors. The study aimed to test whether cataloging public T cell receptors could reveal signatures of past pathogen exposure. Using immunosequencing, the study profiled T cell repertoires from fewer than 850 subjects and related those repertoires to cytomegalovirus serostatus. A separate validation cohort of 90 to 150 different subjects was used in addition to the approximately 700-subject first cohort. To predict cytomegalovirus infection status, the study combined high-throughput TCR immunosequencing, statistical association of individual TCRs with disease status, and machine learning. A later analysis re-examined previously published TCR beta repertoires from several hundred donors and added high-resolution HLA genotyping to investigate patterns of TCR occurrence. In the later analysis, no new phenotypic data were used to find candidate immune exposures; instead, reliance was placed on TCR beta sequences and their occurrence across donors. An earlier analysis of about 620 of the donors applied high-throughput TCR beta sequencing to assess whether each TCR beta V gene segment acted as functional or pseudogenic. Donor age, sex, ethnicity and CMV serostatus were compiled together with the repertoire data. A later genetic analysis took genome-wide SNP genotypes for about three fifths of the 666 donors and used that subset as a discovery cohort. Every discovery cohort repertoire had been produced on one sequencing platform. HLA typing included class I and class II loci at four-digit resolution. Typing coverage varied by locus: roughly 620-640 donors for A, B, C, DRB1 and DQB1; approximately 560 for DQA1; approximately 570 for DPA1; around 490 for DPB1. Roughly five DR-DQ haplotypes were handled as single units for association and clustering because linkage in the cohort was strong. On average, around 240,000 unique TCR beta nucleotide sequences were sequenced per donor among roughly 430 genotyped donors of the cohort, with roughly a sixth of those sequences being non-productive.

Library preparation used the immunoSEQ multiplex PCR assay. For the multiplex PCR, a mixture combining 60 forward primers for TCR Vbeta segments and 13 reverse primers for TCR Jbeta segments was used. A multiplex PCR assay on genomic DNA amplified the CDR3 region of rearranged TCR beta genes. On the Illumina HiSeq System, the amplified TCR beta libraries were sequenced as 87-base-pair reads. In the paper's pipeline: A later analysis tallied roughly 76 million unique TCR beta chains across the 666 repertoires, and about 10 million of those chains were shared by two or more donors. Raw reads were error-corrected and collapsed into unique sequences with a nearest-neighbor algorithm that merged closely related sequences to remove PCR and sequencing errors. V, D and J gene segments were assigned by aligning CDR3 sequences to IMGT reference sequences. For a sequence to be retained, a match of at least six nucleotides was required to both a V gene segment and a J gene segment. Rearrangements were classified as productive when the CDR3 lacked stop codons and remained in frame with V and J, and all other rearrangements were classified as non-productive. CDR3 was defined according to IMGT convention as the region running from the second conserved V-encoded cysteine to the conserved J-encoded phenylalanine. The earlier analysis of 550 to 650 of the donors excluded any sequence lacking an unambiguous match to a single V gene segment. In an earlier analysis of several hundred of the donors, V segments were called functional above 56.7% productive rearrangements and were called segregating when the between-donor standard deviation exceeded 5%. A statistical classification framework was developed to diagnose cytomegalovirus status using the catalog of TCR beta chain sequences. In a later analysis, TCR nucleotide sequences were compared against IMGT/GENE-DB human TR gene sequences so that V and J genes could be assigned. Using the TCRdist pipeline, a later analysis assigned CDR3 sequences along with most-parsimonious VDJ recombination scenarios. A later analysis defined each TCR beta chain by its CDR3 amino acid sequence plus V-gene family, and excluded reads lacking a unique V-gene family. A later analysis removed 450 to 600 highly shared, low-generation-probability nucleotide sequences to deal with suspected cross-contamination and a sequencing artifact. In a later analysis, a clonal expansion index for each public chain was calculated from normalized within-repertoire ranks of inferred template counts. In a later analysis, generation probabilities were computed using a VDJ recombination model fitted to out-of-frame rearrangements, and the results were checked against IGoR. A later analysis scored TCR-TCR, TCR-HLA and TCR-CMV co-occurrence with hypergeometric tests, applying a repertoire-size bias correction to TCR pairs. False discovery rates were estimated in a later analysis by permuting HLA or CMV assignments 20 times. In a later analysis, co-occurring TCRs were grouped using DBSCAN, and TCRdist sequence similarity was added for clustering within HLA-allele-positive subsets. Repertoires with fewer than 30,000 or more than 120,000 public chains were left out of co-occurrence clustering, as were about 5 repertoires with anomalous nucleotide sharing. TCRdb stores this immuneACCESS table with in-frame sequences only. Part of the clones is absent; in the studies checked, under half of the shortfall reflects unresolved V genes, and no reason is known for the rest. V, J and clone size are those of that table, while D and trimming were read from the DNA. This sample comprises 150,000 to 200,000 clones, 60% to 80% of them detected only once. About 14% of the sample belongs to the ten largest clones.

CDR1 KGHSH and CDR2 LQKENI are derived from the germline V gene. The CDR3, cysteine through phenylalanine, is 16 amino acids long. The read is trimmed to its CDR3 DNA, 48 bases read in frame from base 1. V is pared back by 6 bases and J by 6 bases, with 18 bases lying between the germline termini. The cohort was made up of 666 healthy bone marrow donors. At the time of sampling, every cohort member was nominally healthy, though immune exposures that went unrecorded were likely present. The donor was CMV seropositive and belonged to the group of about 290 seropositive cohort members. Every donor gave a peripheral blood sample, and the peripheral blood mononuclear cells from that sample were used for TCR beta sequencing. Genomic DNA was extracted from the blood cell samples with the Qiagen DNeasy Blood Extraction Kit. Comment on this clone: Its cognate antigen has yet to be identified. No base qualities exist here, and no much larger clone lies one base off it.

What the research found in general, with its limitations: According to a later analysis, most CMV-associated TCR beta chains appeared to be HLA-restricted, and the HLA associations seemed to be driven largely by CMV exposure. An association between a missense DCLRE1C variant and V-gene and J-gene trimming of TCR beta chains was found in a later genetic analysis and replicated in an independent cohort. Because some donors lacked HLA typing at each locus, the association tests relied only on the typed subset. The study listed 164 TCR beta chains as associated with cytomegalovirus. Three of the identified cytomegalovirus-associated TCR beta chains were confirmed in vitro to be specific for cytomegalovirus antigens. Cytomegalovirus status was reported to be diagnosed by the classifier with high specificity and sensitivity in both the original and validation cohorts. Broadly in line with IMGT annotations, most TCR beta V segments showed up in productive rearrangements about 87% or about 30% of the time in an earlier analysis of approximately 600 of the donors. The 87-base-pair reads could not distinguish some IMGT-functional V segments, including TRBV6-2 and TRBV6-3, so those segments were excluded. Immune exposure information for the cohort was limited to CMV serostatus. According to a later analysis, TCR association rates differed among HLA loci, with DRB1 alleles showing the most associated TCRs and HLA-C alleles showing the fewest. In a later analysis, several top co-occurrence clusters were reported to appear linked to parvovirus B19, influenza, CMV and Epstein-Barr virus. Correlated functional status among segregating V segments might be attributable to linkage disequilibrium, but an unknown experimental factor could not be ruled out. In a later analysis, 16,951 TCR beta sequences were associated with specific HLA alleles at a false discovery rate of 0.05. Roughly uniform sequencing depth across donors was assumed in presence/absence analyses, although this assumption may not hold. According to the authors, the approach could potentially be generalized to other disease states and immunological phenotypes. The sequencing pipeline was judged likely to have produced a cluster of highly shared sequence variants as a technical artifact. When HLA alleles, especially DR and DQ, strongly co-occurred, attributing TCR associations to individual alleles was difficult. In this cohort, only TCR beta chains were sequenced, and detectable features were limited by the absence of alpha or paired-chain data. In a later genetic analysis, fewer N-insertions in productive TCRs were reported among donors in an Asian-associated ancestry cluster than the roughly 700-donor mean. In a later analysis, HLA-associated TCR beta chains showed more clonal expansion and lower generation probabilities than non-associated chains that were equally common. While some public TCRs were present in many individuals, most TCR sequences turned up only very rarely across donors. The earlier analysis of some 540 of the donors excluded 15 to 20 rarely observed V segments, including chromosome 9 orphons, because counts were too low. A further reported finding was that TCR beta sequences accurately predicted the HLA-A and HLA-B alleles for most subjects in the first cohort.

The chain uses TRBV18 and TRBJ1-6; there is no confident call for the D gene. The sequence came from a man in his forties or fifties in good health and CMV-seropositive. The specimen sequenced was PBMCs. The DNA sequence reads TGTGCCAGCTCCGCCGGGTCCCCAAGTGTTAATTCACCCCTCCACTTT. Its protein reads: CASSAGSPSVNSPLHF.